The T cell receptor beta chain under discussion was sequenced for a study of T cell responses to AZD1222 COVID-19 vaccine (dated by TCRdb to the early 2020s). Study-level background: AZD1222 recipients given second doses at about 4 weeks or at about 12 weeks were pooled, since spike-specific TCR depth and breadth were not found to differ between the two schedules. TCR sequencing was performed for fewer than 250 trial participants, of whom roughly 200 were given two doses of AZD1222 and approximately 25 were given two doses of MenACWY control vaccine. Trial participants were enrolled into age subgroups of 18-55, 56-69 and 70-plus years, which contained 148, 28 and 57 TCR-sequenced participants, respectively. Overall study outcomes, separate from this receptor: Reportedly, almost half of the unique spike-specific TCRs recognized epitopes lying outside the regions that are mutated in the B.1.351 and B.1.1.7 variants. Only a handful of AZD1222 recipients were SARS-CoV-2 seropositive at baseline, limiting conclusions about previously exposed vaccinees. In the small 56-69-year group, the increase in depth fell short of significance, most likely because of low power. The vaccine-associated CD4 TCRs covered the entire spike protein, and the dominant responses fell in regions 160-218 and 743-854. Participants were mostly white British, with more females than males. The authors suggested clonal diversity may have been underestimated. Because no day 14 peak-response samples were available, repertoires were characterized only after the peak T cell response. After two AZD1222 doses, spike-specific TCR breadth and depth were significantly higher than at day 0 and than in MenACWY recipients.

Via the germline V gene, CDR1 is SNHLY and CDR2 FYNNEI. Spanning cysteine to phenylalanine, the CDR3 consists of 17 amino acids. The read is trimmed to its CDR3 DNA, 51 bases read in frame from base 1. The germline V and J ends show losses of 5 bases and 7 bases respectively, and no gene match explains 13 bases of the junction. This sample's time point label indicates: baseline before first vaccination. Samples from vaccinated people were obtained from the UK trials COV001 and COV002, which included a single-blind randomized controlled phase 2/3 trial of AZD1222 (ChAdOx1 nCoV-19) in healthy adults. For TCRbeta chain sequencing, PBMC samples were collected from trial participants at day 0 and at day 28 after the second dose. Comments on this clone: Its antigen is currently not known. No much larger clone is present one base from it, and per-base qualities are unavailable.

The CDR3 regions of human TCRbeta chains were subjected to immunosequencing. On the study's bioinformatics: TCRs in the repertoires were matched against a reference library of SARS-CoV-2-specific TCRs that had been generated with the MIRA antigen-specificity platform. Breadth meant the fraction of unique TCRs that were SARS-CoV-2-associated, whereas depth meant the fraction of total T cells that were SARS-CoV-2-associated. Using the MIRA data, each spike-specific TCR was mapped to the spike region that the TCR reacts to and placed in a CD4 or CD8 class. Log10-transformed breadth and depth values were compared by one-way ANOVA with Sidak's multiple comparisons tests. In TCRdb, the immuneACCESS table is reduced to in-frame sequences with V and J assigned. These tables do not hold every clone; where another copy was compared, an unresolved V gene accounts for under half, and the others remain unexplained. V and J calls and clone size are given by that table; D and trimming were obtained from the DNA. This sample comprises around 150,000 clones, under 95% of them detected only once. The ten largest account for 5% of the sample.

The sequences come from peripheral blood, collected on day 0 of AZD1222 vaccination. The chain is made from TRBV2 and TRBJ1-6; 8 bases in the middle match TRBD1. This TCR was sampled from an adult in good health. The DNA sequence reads TGTGCCAGCAGTTCGTTAACCTTCAGGGGGCCAAATTCACCCCTCCACTTT. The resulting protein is CASSSLTFRGPNSPLHF.